These 8 T cell receptor beta chains share one sample of origin, sequenced in a study of CD8+CD57+ T cells in acquired aplastic anemia. According to the study, genomic DNA was the template for TCR beta VDJ and CDR3 profiling. TCRdb independently ran MiXCR on the reads; one entry per CDR3 protein. The sample carries over 40,000 distinct CDR3 sequences, approximately 57% recorded once. All patients picked for sequencing had shown, by flow cytometry, an expansion of CD8+CD57+ cells. The sequencing input was sorted CD4+, CD8+, or CD8+CD57+ T cells (not recorded which) from PBMCs. The receptors derive from a human donor with aplastic anemia.

This clonotype was seen more than once but under ten times. The rearrangement uses TRBV15 and TRBJ1-1, with D hard to call. The CDR3 length is 15 residues. Germline-derived CDR1 and CDR2 are LNHNV and YYDKDF (reference sequence). The V gene lost 1 base and the J gene lost 5 bases, with 14 bases spanning the gap. CDR3 bases: TGTGCCACCAGCAGAGTAGCGGGATTGAGGACTGAAGCTTTCTTT. It is translated as CATSRVAGLRTEAFF. The full variable domain, with the rest looked up from reference TRBV15 and TRBJ1-1, is DAMVIQNPRYQVTQFGKPVTLSCSQTLNHNVMYWYQQKSSQAPKLLFHYYDKDFNNEADTPDNFQSRRPNTSFCFLDIRSPGLGDTAMYLCATSRVAGLRTEAFFGQGTRLTVV.

The chain joins TRBV10-3 to TRBJ2-1; D gene unclear. There are 13 residues in the CDR3. CDR1 is ENHRY, CDR2 SYGVKD, per germline. The germline V and J ends were trimmed by 2 bases and 8 bases, with 10 bases remaining between them. CDR3 sequence: CAISEQGWHEQFF. The CDR3 nucleotides read TGTGCCATCAGTGAGCAAGGATGGCATGAGCAGTTCTTC.

The chain links TRBV7-8 to TRBJ2-7, with D maybe TRBD1 (6 bases). Between the trimmed V and J ends, which lost 4 bases and 3 bases, there was a span of 13 bases. Germline CDR1 SGHVS, CDR2 FQNEAQ. The CDR3 has 14 amino acids. The CDR3 DNA reads TGTGCCAGCAGCTCCGAGTTGGGACACTACGAGCAGTACTTC. Its translation: CASSSELGHYEQYF.

The V and J genes are TRBV7-8 and TRBJ2-7; TRBD2 aligns across 9 bases. J lost 5 bases, V lost 5 bases, and 7 bases had no gene match. CDR1 and CDR2 from the germline V gene are SGHVS and FQNEAQ. This CDR3 spans 14 amino acids. The DNA for the CDR3 is TGTGCCAGCAGCGAACAGAGCGGGAGGAACGAGCAGTACTTC. Translated: CASSEQSGRNEQYF.

This chain connects TRBV20-1 to TRBJ2-5; no reliable D call. Trimming took 3 bases from V and 5 from J, leaving 13 bases between them. CDR1 DFQATT and CDR2 SNEGSKA come from the germline V gene (reference sequence). The length of the CDR3 is 13 residues. The DNA of the CDR3 is TGCAGTGCTAGGCGAGATGCCCAGGAGACCCAGTACTTC. This translates into CSARRDAQETQYF.

The table lists this clonotype with many counts. The chain carries TRBV20-1 and TRBJ1-1, with TRBD1 as a possible D gene (6 bases). This CDR3 contains 15 residues. CDR1 is DFQATT and CDR2 is SNEGSKA in the germline V gene (reference sequence). Deletions cut 0 bases from V and 4 bases from J, with 15 bases between. The CDR3 loop reads CSARDPGAPGTEAFF. CDR3 nucleotides: TGCAGTGCTAGAGATCCGGGGGCGCCGGGCACTGAAGCTTTCTTT.

This rearrangement joins TRBV5-5 to TRBJ1-4, with TRBD1 identical over 7 bases. J was trimmed by 3 bases and V by 1 base; bases with no gene match: 6. Per the germline V gene, CDR1 is SGHKS and CDR2 is YYEKEE (reference sequence). The CDR3 contains 16 residues. CDR3 nucleotide sequence: TGTGCCAGCAGCTTGTTAGGGGGCCCAGCTAATGAAAAACTGTTTTTT. The encoded protein is CASSLLGGPANEKLFF.

V gene TRBV15 combines with J gene TRBJ1-2, with 8 nucleotides matching TRBD1. Germline loops: CDR1 LNHNV, CDR2 YYDKDF (reference sequence). The CDR3 totals 15 residues. Germline trimming cut 5 bases from V and 2 bases from J; bases unmatched to any gene: 7. In DNA, the CDR3 is TGTGCCACCAGCCCTGACAGGGGCCAGAACTATGGCTACACCTTC. This encodes CATSPDRGQNYGYTF.